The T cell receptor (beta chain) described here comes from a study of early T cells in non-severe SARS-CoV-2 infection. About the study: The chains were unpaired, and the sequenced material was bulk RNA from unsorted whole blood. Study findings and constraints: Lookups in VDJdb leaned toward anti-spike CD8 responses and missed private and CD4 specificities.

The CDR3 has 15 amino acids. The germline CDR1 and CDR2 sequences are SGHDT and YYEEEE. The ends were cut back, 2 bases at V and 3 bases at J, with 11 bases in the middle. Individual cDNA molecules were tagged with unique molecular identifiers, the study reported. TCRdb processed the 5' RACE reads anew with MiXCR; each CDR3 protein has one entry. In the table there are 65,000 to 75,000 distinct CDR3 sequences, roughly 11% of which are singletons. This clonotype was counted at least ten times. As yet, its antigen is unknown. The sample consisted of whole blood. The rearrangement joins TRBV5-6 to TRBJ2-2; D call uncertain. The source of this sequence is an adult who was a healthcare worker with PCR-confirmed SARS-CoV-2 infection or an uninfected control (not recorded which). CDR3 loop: CASSLDGYYTGELFF. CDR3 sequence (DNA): TGTGCCAGCAGCTTAGACGGATACTACACCGGGGAGCTGTTTTTT.